The rows below give T cell receptor beta chains drawn from one sample of a study of regulatory T cells in long-lasting Graves disease. TCRdb ran MiXCR on the multiplex PCR reads and lists one entry per CDR3 protein. The sample holds approximately 360,000 distinct CDR3 sequences, around 11% seen once. The same sample was also used in a study of T cells in Graves' hyperthyroidism and ophthalmopathy.

The sample consisted of peripheral blood mononuclear cells (PBMCs), taken at new diagnosis, from a patient treated with antithyroid drugs. Every receptor here comes from a woman aged 18 to 35 with Graves disease. CDR3s include the opening cysteine and the closing phenylalanine or tryptophan. D genes are given only for firm matches. Expanded clones get a size class; other rows say once, few or many, or leave the size out.

few,TRBV20-1,NA,TRBJ2-1,CSAVPSDSSYNEQFF,TGCAGTGCCGTTCCTAGCGACAGCTCCTACAATGAGCAGTTCTTC
NA,TRBV6-1,NA,TRBJ1-3,CASSSMVGSGNTIYF,TGTGCCAGCAGCTCCATGGTGGGCTCTGGAAACACCATATATTTT
many,TRBV2,TRBD2,TRBJ2-7,CASSEAGLAEGEQYF,TGTGCCAGCAGTGAAGCCGGTCTAGCGGAGGGCGAGCAGTACTTC
many,TRBV25-1,NA,TRBJ2-1,CASSELGTQARYNEQFF,TGTGCCAGCAGTGAATTAGGGACCCAAGCCCGCTACAATGAGCAGTTCTTC
NA,TRBV27,NA,TRBJ2-1,CASSPSRRGNEQFF,TGTGCCAGCAGTCCTTCCCGAAGGGGAAATGAGCAGTTCTTC
many,TRBV6-1,NA,TRBJ1-5,CASTAVGRGNQPQHF,TGTGCCAGCACCGCAGTGGGGAGGGGCAATCAGCCCCAGCATTTT
many,TRBV12-3/TRBV12-4,TRBD1,TRBJ2-7,CASSFEDRGYEQYF,TGTGCCAGCAGTTTTGAGGACAGGGGCTACGAGCAGTACTTC
many,TRBV5-5,NA,TRBJ2-7,CASSLQTSSYEQYF,TGTGCCAGCAGCTTGCAGACTAGCTCCTACGAGCAGTACTTC
few,TRBV9,NA,TRBJ2-1,CASSVRGGGVGYNEQFF,TGTGCCAGCAGCGTGAGGGGAGGGGGAGTGGGCTACAATGAGCAGTTCTTC
few,TRBV19,NA,TRBJ1-5,CASSTAPRGRLGNQPQHF,TGTGCCAGTAGTACCGCCCCTCGGGGAAGGCTTGGGAATCAGCCCCAGCATTTT
NA,TRBV28,TRBD1,TRBJ2-1,CASSPRDSPNEQFF,TGTGCCAGCAGTCCAAGGGACAGCCCCAATGAGCAGTTCTTC
many,TRBV28,NA,TRBJ2-6,CASSLRFSGANVLTF,TGTGCCAGCAGTTTAAGGTTCTCTGGGGCCAACGTCCTGACTTTC
few,TRBV20-1,TRBD1,TRBJ1-3,CSARPRGQGWDTIYF,TGCAGTGCTAGACCCCGTGGACAGGGCTGGGACACCATATATTTT
many,TRBV24-1,NA,TRBJ2-5,CATSQGQTQYF,TGTGCCACCAGTCAGGGCCAGACCCAGTACTTC
many,TRBV6-9,NA,TRBJ1-1,CASSYSWAGSEAFF,TGTGCCAGCAGTTACTCATGGGCGGGCTCTGAAGCTTTCTTT
many,TRBV20-1,NA,TRBJ2-1,CSARRGTGPNEQFF,TGCAGTGCTAGACGGGGCACAGGGCCCAATGAGCAGTTCTTC
many,TRBV7-2,TRBD1,TRBJ2-1,CASSLVGTGDNEQFF,TGTGCCAGCAGCTTAGTCGGGACAGGGGACAATGAGCAGTTCTTC
NA,TRBV7-9,NA,TRBJ2-5,CASSLLGLQETQYF,TGTGCCAGCAGCTTGTTAGGTCTCCAAGAGACCCAGTACTTC
NA,TRBV29-1,NA,TRBJ1-2,CSVEGLSYGYTF,TGCAGCGTTGAAGGGCTGTCCTATGGCTACACCTTC
few,TRBV19,NA,TRBJ1-2,CASSIQGRDYGYTF,TGTGCCAGTAGTATACAGGGGAGAGACTATGGCTACACCTTC
many,TRBV20-1,TRBD2,TRBJ2-5,CSATHTSGRDMETQYF,TGCAGTGCTACCCACACTAGCGGGCGAGACATGGAGACCCAGTACTTC
many,TRBV5-1,TRBD2,TRBJ2-1,CASRSRAGSTGEQFF,TGCGCCAGCAGATCCCGAGCGGGATCTACGGGTGAGCAGTTCTTC
many,TRBV30,NA,TRBJ2-1,CAWRPALNNEQFF,TGTGCCTGGAGGCCCGCCTTAAACAATGAGCAGTTCTTC
NA,TRBV4-1,NA,TRBJ2-1,CASREARSYNEQFF,TGCGCCAGCAGGGAGGCACGCTCCTACAATGAGCAGTTCTTC
many,TRBV20-1,TRBD2,TRBJ2-1,CSAGKTSPWSYNEQFF,TGCAGTGCTGGGAAGACTAGCCCCTGGTCCTACAATGAGCAGTTCTTC
few,TRBV6-6,TRBD2,TRBJ2-2,CASRYSGGTNTGELFF,TGTGCCAGCAGATACTCGGGGGGGACGAACACCGGGGAGCTGTTTTTT
many,TRBV7-9,NA,TRBJ2-7,CASSQTGTHNEQYF,TGTGCCAGCAGCCAAACCGGGACCCATAACGAGCAGTACTTC
many,TRBV6-7,TRBD1,TRBJ1-3,CASSYPTGQGPSGNTIYF,TGTGCCAGCAGTTACCCAACGGGACAGGGACCCTCTGGAAACACCATATATTTT
many,TRBV20-1,TRBD2,TRBJ2-3,CSASMASGSTDTQYF,TGCAGTGCTAGTATGGCTAGCGGGAGTACAGATACGCAGTATTTT
many,TRBV7-8,NA,TRBJ1-1,CASSLAFGSWTEAFF,TGTGCCAGCAGCTTAGCGTTTGGGAGTTGGACTGAAGCTTTCTTT
many,TRBV15,NA,TRBJ1-3,CATSRRKQGAGGNTIYF,TGTGCCACCAGCAGAAGGAAACAAGGGGCTGGAGGAAACACCATATATTTT
once,TRBV28,TRBD1,TRBJ2-7,CASRGQGASEQYF,TGTGCCAGCAGGGGACAGGGGGCCAGCGAGCAGTACTTC
few,TRBV18,NA,TRBJ2-5,CASSPTLGETQYF,TGTGCCAGCTCACCAACCCTCGGGGAGACCCAGTACTTC
many,TRBV13,NA,TRBJ2-5,CASSFKLRVETQYF,TGTGCCAGCAGCTTTAAGCTAAGAGTGGAGACCCAGTACTTC
many,TRBV7-2,NA,TRBJ1-1,CASSPMRGREAFF,TGTGCCAGCAGCCCAATGCGGGGCAGAGAAGCTTTCTTT
NA,TRBV9,NA,TRBJ1-2,CASSVEGAVAYGYTF,TGTGCCAGCAGCGTAGAAGGGGCAGTAGCCTATGGCTACACCTTC
few,TRBV11-2,TRBD1,TRBJ2-5,CASSLIGDRGQETQYF,TGTGCCAGCAGCTTAATCGGGGACAGGGGACAAGAGACCCAGTACTTC
many,TRBV12-3/TRBV12-4,NA,TRBJ2-7,CASSRLPAGEQYF,TGTGCCAGCAGCCGGTTGCCGGCTGGCGAGCAGTACTTC
many,TRBV7-2,NA,TRBJ2-1,CASSFEQTTYNEQFF,TGTGCCAGCAGCTTTGAACAGACTACCTACAATGAGCAGTTCTTC
many,TRBV6-5,NA,TRBJ2-3,CASSYSTGASADTQYF,TGTGCCAGCAGTTACTCGACGGGAGCGAGCGCAGATACGCAGTATTTT
many,TRBV28,NA,TRBJ2-1,CASSLDLSGGNEQFF,TGTGCCAGCAGCTTGGACCTTTCCGGGGGTAATGAGCAGTTCTTC
many,TRBV27,NA,TRBJ1-1,CASTLGVGYTEAFF,TGTGCCAGCACCTTAGGGGTGGGCTACACTGAAGCTTTCTTT
many,TRBV11-1,NA,TRBJ2-3,CASSPHNGRRYTDTQYF,TGTGCCAGCAGCCCACATAACGGCAGACGATACACAGATACGCAGTATTTT